This TCR beta chain appears in the sequencing data of a study of T cell responses to AZD1222 COVID-19 vaccine. Overall study results and limits: The number of AZD1222 recipients seropositive at baseline was only five or six. Scientists sampled the repertoires only once the peak T cell response had passed. Targets within unmutated variant regions were reportedly found for nearly half of spike-specific TCRs. The donors showed a predominance of white British ancestry and of females, with possible underestimation of clonal diversity.

A remark on this clone: Its target is unknown.

This table comes from immunoSEQ multiplex PCR, and its TCRdb copy is limited to in-frame clones, with some not included. The table lists roughly 70,000 clones, 87% of them singletons. The germline gives CDR1 SGDLS, CDR2 YYNGEE. Trimming at V came to 3 bases and at J to 5 bases, leaving 10 bases not matched to a gene. The CDR3 has 15 residues. The genes are TRBV9 and TRBJ2-5; the match to TRBD1 covers 7 bases. This material consisted of peripheral blood, taken 28 days after the second AZD1222 dose. The TCR comes from an adult who received the AZD1222 COVID-19 vaccine. CDR3 loop: CASSATGTAGETQYF. CDR3 DNA: TGTGCCAGCAGCGCAACCGGGACAGCTGGGGAGACCCAGTACTTC.